This TCR beta chain originates from a study of early T cells in non-severe SARS-CoV-2 infection. TCRdb analysed the 5' RACE reads with MiXCR anew, one entry per CDR3 protein. The sample lists approximately 64,000 distinct CDR3 sequences, 20% occurring once. This CDR3 region has 19 residues. Deletions cut 2 bases from V and 0 bases from J, with 23 bases between. The V gene's germline CDR1 is KGHSH and CDR2 LQKENI. This clonotype was found a few times. The TCR sequence derives from an adult who was a healthcare worker with PCR-confirmed SARS-CoV-2 infection or an uninfected control (not recorded which). The material sequenced was whole blood, taken at baseline. The chain uses TRBV18 and TRBJ2-7, with D possibly being TRBD2 (5 bases). In nucleotides, the CDR3 is TGTGCCAGCTCACCAGTGTCGTTTAGTACTAGACTTAGCTCCTACGAGCAGTACTTC. This gives the protein CASSPVSFSTRLSSYEQYF.